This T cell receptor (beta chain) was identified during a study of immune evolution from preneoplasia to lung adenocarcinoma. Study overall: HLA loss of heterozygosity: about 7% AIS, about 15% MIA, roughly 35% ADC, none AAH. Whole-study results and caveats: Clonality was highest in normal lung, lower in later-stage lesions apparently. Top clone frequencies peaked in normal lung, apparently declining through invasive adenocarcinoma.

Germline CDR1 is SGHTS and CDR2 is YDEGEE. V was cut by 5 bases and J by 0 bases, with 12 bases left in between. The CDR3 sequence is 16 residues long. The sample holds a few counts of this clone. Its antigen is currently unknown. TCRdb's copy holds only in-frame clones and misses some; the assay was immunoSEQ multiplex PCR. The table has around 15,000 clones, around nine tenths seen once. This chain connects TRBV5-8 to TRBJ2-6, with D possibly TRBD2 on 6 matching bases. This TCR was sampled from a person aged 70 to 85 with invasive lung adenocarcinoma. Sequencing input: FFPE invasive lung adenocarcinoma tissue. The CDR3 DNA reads TGTGCCAGCAGGCCCTTGGGACTCTCTGGGGCCAACGTCCTGACTTTC. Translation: CASRPLGLSGANVLTF. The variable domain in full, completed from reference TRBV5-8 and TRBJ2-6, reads EAGVTQSPTHLIKTRGQQATLRCSPISGHTSVYWYQQALGLGLQFLLWYDEGEERNRGNFPPRFSGRQFPNYSSELNVNALELEDSALYLCASRPLGLSGANVLTFGAGSRLTVL.